This T cell receptor beta chain was identified in a study of OX40 agonist ivuxolimab in advanced cancers. Regarding the research as a whole: Ivuxolimab was an agonistic, fully human IgG2 monoclonal antibody directed against OX40 (CD134), a costimulatory receptor. Partial responses occurred in three dose-escalation patients: two with cutaneous melanoma and one with hepatocellular carcinoma. The purpose of peripheral TCRbeta sequencing was to test whether ivuxolimab changed TCR sequence diversity and led to clonal T-cell expansion. Patients were allowed to have had prior anti-PD-1, anti-PD-L1 or anti-CTLA-4 therapy, and approximately 39% of the dose-escalation patients had been treated with checkpoint inhibitors. Of the approximately 54 patients in dose escalation, around 19 had hepatocellular carcinoma, about 15 had melanoma, 9 had renal cell carcinoma and 9 had head and neck cancer. Intravenous ivuxolimab was administered to patients every 2 weeks at six dose levels: 0.01, 0.1, 0.3, 1.5, 3 and 10 mg/kg. The paper describes the monotherapy dose-escalation part (N of about 57 patients) of the phase I trial of ivuxolimab. A male proportion of almost 85% and a mean age of around 60 years, ranging from roughly 23 to 90, were recorded for the dose-escalation cohort. What the research found in general, with its limitations: Partial responders in the 0.1-3.0 mg/kg groups had among the lowest normalized peripheral clonal expansion, especially among CD8+ T cells. On average, CD8+ T cells showed more expanded clones than CD4+ T cells after ivuxolimab. The antigen specificity of the peripheral T cells that underwent clonal expansion was not determined. At doses from 0.1 to 3.0 mg/kg, clonal expansion was seen in both CD4+ and CD8+ blood T cells between baseline and week 6. Low levels of normalized T-cell clonal expansion were also seen in some patients who did not respond.

Details on this clone: No antigen is known for it. Per-base quality was not reported, and no clone a single base away is much larger than it.

Taken from cysteine to phenylalanine, the CDR3 has 17 residues. Of all the DNA, just the CDR3 is kept, 51 bases in frame from base 1. Taken from the germline V gene, the CDR1 and CDR2 loops are SGHRS and YFSETQ. V is reduced by 0 bases and J by 0 bases, leaving a spacing of 14 bases between them. To sequence the TCRbeta CDR3 region, genomic DNA was isolated from the sorted cells. The immunoSEQ Assay was used for sequencing of TCRbeta CDR3 regions. The table was pulled from immuneACCESS by TCRdb, which kept in-frame rearrangements only. Such tables lose some clones; where checked, under half of the loss comes from unresolved V genes, and the rest has no known cause. The sample profile shows 85,000 or so clones; 80% to 90% of them were found once. Of the sample, roughly 2% is held by the ten largest clones. The trial excluded patients who had a history of autoimmune disease or who were on systemic immunosuppression. In every dose cohort, peripheral blood was drawn for TCR sequencing at baseline, cycle 4 day 1, and cycle 7 day 1. The samples were taken from a phase I, first-in-human, multicenter, open-label dose-escalation trial of ivuxolimab. The trial enrolled adults with locally advanced or metastatic head and neck squamous cell, hepatocellular, melanoma or renal cell carcinoma. Before TCR sequencing, CD4+ T cells and CD8+ T cells were sorted from peripheral blood as separate populations.

This sample comprised CD4+ or CD8+ T cells sorted from blood, obtained in a trial of the OX40 agonist ivuxolimab. The TCR originated in an adult with an advanced solid tumor such as melanoma, head and neck, liver or kidney cancer. The V and J segments used are TRBV5-1 and TRBJ2-3; the D segment could be TRBD2, given 6 matching bases. DNA sequence: TGCGCCAGCAGCTTGGGTGGTAGCGGCTTTAGCACAGATACGCAGTATTTT. The resulting protein is CASSLGGSGFSTDTQYF. Extended through the reference TRBV5-1 and TRBJ2-3 proteins, this CDR3 yields the full variable domain: KAGVTQTPRYLIKTRGQQVTLSCSPISGHRSVSWYQQTPGQGLQFLFEYFSETQRNKGNFPGRFSGRQFSNSRSEMNVSTLELGDSALYLCASSLGGSGFSTDTQYFGPGTRLTVL.